These T cell receptor beta chains were read from a single sample in a study of T cell changes during pregnancy in multiple sclerosis. This table comes from immunoSEQ multiplex PCR, and its TCRdb copy is limited to in-frame clones, with some not included. The data contain tens of thousands of clones, roughly 87% of them singletons. The specimen comprised peripheral blood, sampled in the first trimester of pregnancy. These receptors came from a female donor with multiple sclerosis, enrolled in a pregnancy study. CDR3s include the opening cysteine and the closing phenylalanine or tryptophan. Fields, in order: clone size, J gene, V gene, D gene, CDR3 protein, CDR3 DNA. A D gene is named only where the DNA matches it firmly. Clone sizes are given selectively: once, few, many, or a class where the clone is expanded.

NA TRBJ1-1 TRBV18 NA CASSQQGWDTEAFF TGTGCCAGCTCACAGCAGGGGTGGGACACTGAAGCTTTCTTT
NA TRBJ2-1 TRBV9 TRBD2 CASSVGWAGVTYNEQFF TGTGCCAGCAGCGTAGGCTGGGCGGGAGTCACCTACAATGAGCAGTTCTTC
NA TRBJ2-7 TRBV5-7 NA CASSLGRGSSYEQYF TGTGCCAGCAGCTTGGGCAGAGGTAGCTCCTACGAGCAGTACTTC
NA TRBJ2-3 TRBV5-1 TRBD1 CASSLRQGSDTQYF TGCGCCAGCAGCCTCAGACAGGGCTCAGATACGCAGTATTTT
many TRBJ2-7 TRBV7-2 NA CASSLRGGDEQYF TGTGCCAGCAGCTTACGGGGAGGAGACGAGCAGTACTTC
NA TRBJ2-1 TRBV28 NA CASLPAPTSYNEQFF TGTGCCAGCTTACCAGCGCCTACCTCCTACAATGAGCAGTTCTTC
NA TRBJ2-3 TRBV4-3 NA CASSHYSTDTQYF TGCGCCAGCAGCCACTACTCCACAGATACGCAGTATTTT
NA TRBJ2-1 TRBV28 NA CASSVLVPGEQFF TGTGCCAGCAGTGTCCTAGTCCCTGGAGAGCAGTTCTTC
NA TRBJ2-1 TRBV4-1 NA CASSQGEHPDSYNEQFF TGCGCCAGCAGCCAAGGGGAGCACCCCGACTCCTACAATGAGCAGTTCTTC
NA TRBJ2-5 TRBV30 NA CAWSVQVGQETQYF TGTGCCTGGAGTGTACAGGTCGGCCAAGAGACCCAGTACTTC
NA TRBJ2-5 TRBV30 NA CAWSVEETQYF TGTGCCTGGAGTGTGGAGGAGACCCAGTACTTC
NA TRBJ1-5 TRBV13 NA CASSLGPGGNQPQHF TGTGCCAGCAGCTTAGGACCGGGAGGCAATCAGCCCCAGCATTTT
NA TRBJ2-7 TRBV30 NA CAWTLGGPSYEQYF TGTGCCTGGACCCTCGGGGGGCCGTCCTACGAGCAGTACTTC
NA TRBJ2-7 TRBV28 TRBD1 CASSFPDRVFEQYF TGTGCCAGCAGTTTTCCTGACAGGGTCTTCGAGCAGTACTTC
NA TRBJ2-2 TRBV11-2 NA CASSKEGAGRTGELFF TGTGCCAGCAGCAAGGAGGGGGCGGGACGCACCGGGGAGCTGTTTTTT
NA TRBJ1-1 TRBV6-6 NA CASSYGPMNTEAFF TGTGCCAGCAGTTACGGCCCAATGAACACTGAAGCTTTCTTT
NA TRBJ2-5 TRBV28 NA CASRGSDRTQYF TGTGCCAGCAGGGGGTCGGACAGGACCCAGTACTTC
NA TRBJ2-7 TRBV5-1 TRBD2 CASSLGAGAYEQYF TGCGCCAGCAGCTTGGGGGCGGGGGCCTACGAGCAGTACTTC
few TRBJ2-5 TRBV6-6 TRBD2 CASNYQAGGKETQYF TGTGCCAGCAACTACCAAGCGGGAGGAAAAGAGACCCAGTACTTC
NA TRBJ1-1 TRBV18 NA CASSQIQGFYEAFF TGTGCCAGCTCACAAATCCAGGGCTTTTATGAAGCTTTCTTT
NA TRBJ1-1 TRBV6-5 TRBD1 CASSDTTGGTEAFF TGTGCCAGCAGCGATACGACAGGGGGCACTGAAGCTTTCTTT
NA TRBJ1-1 TRBV18 NA CASSPPGRSTEAFF TGTGCCAGCTCACCACCGGGTAGGAGCACTGAAGCTTTCTTT
NA TRBJ2-7 TRBV6-5 TRBD2 CASRPAGPLDEQYF TGTGCCAGCAGACCAGCGGGACCTCTAGACGAGCAGTACTTC
NA TRBJ2-7 TRBV27 TRBD1 CASSLKTGFHEQYF TGTGCCAGCAGTTTAAAGACAGGGTTCCACGAGCAGTACTTC
NA TRBJ2-3 TRBV7-9 TRBD2 CASSQGTSKDTQYF TGTGCCAGCAGCCAGGGGACTAGTAAGGATACGCAGTATTTT
NA TRBJ2-1 TRBV5-4 TRBD2 CASRHPGLAGANEQFF TGTGCCAGCAGACATCCCGGACTAGCGGGAGCCAATGAGCAGTTCTTC
NA TRBJ2-1 TRBV5-1 TRBD1 CASSLASTGGVTGWRNEQFF TGCGCCAGCAGCTTGGCTTCAACAGGGGGCGTTACGGGGTGGAGGAATGAGCAGTTCTTC
NA TRBJ2-5 TRBV27 TRBD2 CASRKLAEETQYF TGTGCCAGCAGGAAACTAGCGGAAGAGACCCAGTACTTC
NA TRBJ2-3 TRBV29-1 TRBD2 CSAETSGVSTDTQYF TGCAGCGCCGAGACTAGCGGAGTAAGCACAGATACGCAGTATTTT
NA TRBJ1-2 TRBV5-1 NA CASSFLGDYGYTF TGCGCCAGCAGCTTTCTAGGGGACTATGGCTACACCTTC
NA TRBJ2-2 TRBV19 TRBD1 CASTATGGYTGELFF TGTGCCAGTACCGCGACAGGGGGTTACACCGGGGAGCTGTTTTTT
NA TRBJ2-4 TRBV28 NA CASSLSGGLAKNIQYF TGTGCCAGCAGTTTATCGGGGGGCCTAGCCAAAAACATTCAGTACTTC
NA TRBJ2-7 TRBV5-6 NA CASRLTGVYEQYF TGTGCCAGCAGGCTCACGGGAGTCTACGAGCAGTACTTC
NA TRBJ1-1 TRBV14 NA CASSQMNRFGAFF TGTGCCAGCAGCCAAATGAACAGGTTTGGGGCTTTCTTT
NA TRBJ2-1 TRBV5-1 NA CASSLASPGGNEQFF TGCGCCAGCAGCTTGGCCTCACCCGGAGGCAATGAGCAGTTCTTC
NA TRBJ2-1 TRBV30 TRBD2 CAWSVGGRGHNEQFF TGTGCCTGGAGTGTCGGAGGGAGGGGCCACAATGAGCAGTTCTTC
once TRBJ2-6 TRBV5-1 TRBD1 CASSFPGQESSGANVLTF TGCGCCAGCAGCTTTCCGGGACAGGAGAGCTCTGGGGCCAACGTCCTGACTTTC
NA TRBJ2-2 TRBV10-3 NA CAISEERKRELFF TGTGCCATCAGTGAAGAGCGCAAGCGGGAGCTGTTTTTT
NA TRBJ1-1 TRBV12-5 NA CASGAVQGKENTEAFF TGTGCTAGTGGTGCAGTACAGGGAAAGGAGAACACTGAAGCTTTCTTT
NA TRBJ1-1 TRBV5-1 TRBD1 CASSLGQGFEAFF TGCGCCAGCAGCTTGGGACAGGGGTTTGAAGCTTTCTTT
NA TRBJ1-5 TRBV7-2 TRBD1 CASSRDRDNQPQHF TGTGCCAGCAGCCGGGACAGGGATAACCAGCCCCAGCATTTT
NA TRBJ1-4 TRBV6-6 NA CASSYSAGQNEKLFF TGTGCCAGCAGTTACTCAGCGGGGCAGAATGAAAAACTGTTTTTT
NA TRBJ2-3 TRBV5-1 TRBD1 CASSSGQGGTDTQYF TGCGCCAGCAGTAGTGGACAGGGGGGCACAGATACGCAGTATTTT
NA TRBJ2-4 TRBV18 NA CASSVRGSPHKNIQYF TGTGCCAGCTCAGTTAGGGGCTCACCCCACAAAAACATTCAGTACTTC
NA TRBJ2-1 TRBV12-5 TRBD2 CASGTDPWREAANEQFF TGTGCTAGTGGTACCGACCCGTGGCGGGAGGCCGCCAATGAGCAGTTCTTC
NA TRBJ2-1 TRBV18 TRBD1 CASSPGTGIREQFF TGTGCCAGCTCACCTGGGACAGGGATAAGAGAGCAGTTCTTC
once TRBJ2-7 TRBV7-8 TRBD1 CASSPTGIRQGTSYEQYF TGTGCCAGCAGCCCTACGGGGATAAGACAGGGGACGTCCTACGAGCAGTACTTC
few TRBJ1-3 TRBV30 NA CAWDSGKSGNTIYF TGTGCCTGGGACAGCGGGAAATCTGGAAACACCATATATTTT
NA TRBJ1-1 TRBV10-1 TRBD1 CASSKGGPGGTEAFF TGCGCCAGCAGCAAAGGGGGCCCGGGCGGCACTGAAGCTTTCTTT